The 18 T cell receptor beta chains reported below all come from one sample, sequenced in a study of blood T cells in healthy people across ages. The second PCR ran roughly 7 to 12 cycles with a sample-barcoded 5' primer and J-beta primers. TCRdb re-called the 5' RACE reads with MiXCR, one entry per CDR3 protein. The table lists some 1.5 million distinct CDR3 sequences, 40% to 45% of them singletons. What was sequenced was blood. All receptors derive from a woman in her late teens or twenties in good health.

This clonotype was seen more than once but under ten times. The chain combines TRBV9 with TRBJ2-3; D is perhaps TRBD2 (5 bases). Germline-derived CDR1 and CDR2 are SGDLS and YYNGEE. V lost 3 bases and J 2 bases, leaving 16 bases between the germline ends. CDR3 size: 16 residues. The CDR3 loop reads CASSARLEVYTDTQYF. For the CDR3, the DNA is TGTGCCAGCAGCGCCCGTTTGGAGGTCTACACAGATACGCAGTATTTT.

The CDR3: CAIRTGYTGELFF. The DNA of the CDR3 is TGTGCCATCAGGACAGGTTACACCGGGGAGCTGTTTTTT. The chain joins TRBV10-3 to TRBJ2-2; D is possibly TRBD1 (6 bases). CDR3 length: 13 residues. V shed 6 bases and J shed 3 bases, with 8 bases lying between them. Germline lookup yields CDR1 ENHRY and CDR2 SYGVKD.

This chain connects TRBV27 to TRBJ1-4, with TRBD1 matching 7 bases. With 6 bases clipped from V and 8 bases from J, the junction kept 12 bases outside the gene matches. Germline CDR1 and CDR2: MNHEY and SMNVEV (reference sequence). The CDR3 sequence is 15 residues long. CDR3 protein: CASRTNRGEGEKLFF. In DNA, the CDR3 is TGTGCCAGCAGAACCAACAGGGGTGAGGGAGAAAAACTGTTTTTT.

This clonotype was seen at least ten times. The rearrangement uses TRBV4-3 and TRBJ1-5; D not resolved. The CDR3 consists of 14 residues. The V gene's germline CDR1 is LGHNA and CDR2 YSLEER. With 0 bases removed from V and 1 base from J, the gap between germline ends came to 4 bases. CDR3 region: CASSQDGSNQPQHF. The CDR3 DNA is TGCGCCAGCAGCCAAGATGGGAGCAATCAGCCCCAGCATTTT.

This clonotype was seen a few times. The V and J genes are TRBV7-2 and TRBJ2-7; D is ambiguous. Germline V gene lookup returns CDR1 SGHTA and CDR2 FQGNSA. This CDR3 comprises 15 residues. V was shortened by 5 bases and J by 0 bases, with 14 bases between the two germline ends. Here the CDR3 DNA reads TGTGCCAGCAGCCGAGAGCTGTGGAGCTCCTACGAGCAGTACTTC. Translated: CASSRELWSSYEQYF. The full variable domain, with the rest looked up from reference TRBV7-2 and TRBJ2-7, is GAGVSQSPSNKVTEKGKDVELRCDPISGHTALYWYRQSLGQGLEFLIYFQGNSAPDKSGLPSDRFSAERTGGSVSTLTIQRTQQEDSAVYLCASSRELWSSYEQYFGPGTRLTVT.

This clonotype was counted once. The chain links TRBV7-6 to TRBJ1-1, with D perhaps matching TRBD1 (6 bases). Germline CDR1 SGHVS, CDR2 FNYEAQ. This CDR3 region has 14 residues. Between the trimmed V and J ends, which lost 4 bases and 0 bases, there was a span of 9 bases. CDR3 nucleotide sequence: TGTGCCAGCAGCTCAGGGGTAGTGAACACTGAAGCTTTCTTT. It encodes CASSSGVVNTEAFF.

This chain links TRBV7-2 with TRBJ1-1, with unresolved D. Trimming cost V 5 bases and J 4 bases, with 11 bases left between them. The germline CDR1 and CDR2 sequences are SGHTA and FQGNSA. This CDR3 is 13 amino acids long. DNA for the CDR3: TGTGCCAGCAGCCGGTATTGGAGCACTGAAGCTTTCTTT. Its translation: CASSRYWSTEAFF.

The gene calls are TRBV20-1 and TRBJ1-2, with D maybe TRBD1 (6 bases). The CDR3 consists of 14 residues. Per the germline V gene, CDR1 is DFQATT and CDR2 is SNEGSKA (reference sequence). CDR3 protein: CTPASQGRIYGYTF. The CDR3 DNA is TGCACCCCGGCGAGTCAGGGGAGGATCTATGGCTACACCTTC.

The rearrangement joins TRBV6-2 or TRBV6-3 to TRBJ2-5; TRBD2 is a possible D gene (5 bases). Germline loops: CDR1 MNHEY, CDR2 SVGEGT. The CDR3 loop spans 14 amino acids. V was shortened by 10 bases and J by 6 bases, with 21 bases between the two germline ends. CDR3 amino acids: CATLSASRHQTQYF. In DNA form, the CDR3 reads TGTGCCACCCTCTCTGCTAGCCGACATCAGACCCAGTACTTC.

About this clonotype itself: Just one base apart from a much larger clone, this may be a read error. The chain combines TRBV20-1 with TRBJ2-4; D possibly uses TRBD1 or TRBD2 (5 bases each). The germline V gene encodes CDR1 DFQATT and CDR2 SNEGSKA (reference sequence). There are 10 residues in the CDR3. V shed 0 bases and J shed 13 bases, with 7 bases lying between them. For the CDR3, the DNA is TGCAGTGCTAGAGATGGGGACCAGTACTTC. Translating it yields CSARDGDQYF.

There are a few counts of this clonotype. The rearrangement uses TRBV29-1 and TRBJ2-3; D possibly corresponds to TRBD2 (6 bases). CDR3 size: 13 residues. V shed 6 bases and J shed 4 bases, with 14 bases lying between them. Germline assignment: CDR1 SQVTM and CDR2 ANQGSEA. The CDR3 DNA is TGCAGCGTAGGACCCCGGGAGCCAGATACGCAGTATTTT. It translates to CSVGPREPDTQYF.

V and J are TRBV7-9 and TRBJ2-5; D is undetermined. Germline V gene sequence: CDR1 SEHNR, CDR2 FQNEAQ (reference sequence). The CDR3 has 15 amino acids. The ends were cut back, 0 bases at V and 2 bases at J, with 10 bases in the middle. The CDR3 region is CASSLAVTLQETQYF. DNA of the CDR3: TGTGCCAGCAGCTTAGCTGTCACCTTACAAGAGACCCAGTACTTC.

The chain joins TRBV7-2 to TRBJ2-5, with 11 bases matching TRBD1. The last part of the DNA fits TRBJ2-7 better; the J call may be wrong. CDR1 and CDR2 from the germline V gene are SGHTA and FQGNSA. CDR3 size: 15 residues. CDR3 sequence: CASSPGQGARHEQYF. The CDR3 DNA is TGTGCCAGCAGCCCTGGACAGGGGGCGCGTCACGAGCAGTACTTC.

This clonotype was detected many times. Sequence at one end of the junction differs from germline and may be a read error. The gene calls are TRBV6-5 and TRBJ2-3; D unclear. In germline, CDR1 is MNHEY, CDR2 SVGAGI. The CDR3 runs 15 residues. In nucleotides, the CDR3 is TGCGCCAGCAGCCCCTCTGGAACTAGCACAGATACGCAGTATTTT. It translates to CASSPSGTSTDTQYF.

This clonotype was detected once. The chain links TRBV12-3 or TRBV12-4 to TRBJ1-2; weak D call: TRBD1 (6 bases). This CDR3 region has 15 residues. The V and J ends lost 3 bases and 4 bases respectively, with 15 bases between them. The CDR3 protein is CASSLRQEIGYGYTF. In DNA form, the CDR3 reads TGTGCCAGCAGTTTGAGACAGGAAATCGGCTATGGCTACACCTTC.

This clonotype was counted between two and nine times. This chain's CDR3 is CSARGIDRNYYEQYF. DNA for the CDR3: TGCAGTGCTAGAGGGATTGACAGAAACTACTACGAGCAGTACTTC. The chain employs TRBV20-1 and TRBJ2-7; possible D gene TRBD1, 5 bases. The CDR3 length is 15 residues. V was cut by 1 base and J by 3 bases, with 16 bases left in between. Looked up from germline, CDR1 is DFQATT and CDR2 is SNEGSKA (reference sequence).

V usage is TRBV2 and J usage is TRBJ1-2, with D unclear. The CDR3 spans 12 residues. V was shortened by 7 bases and J by 5 bases, with 11 bases between the two germline ends. CDR1 is SNHLY and CDR2 is FYNNEI in the germline V gene. Here the CDR3 reads CASNAGEYGYTF. In nucleotides, the CDR3 is TGTGCCAGCAACGCAGGAGAATATGGCTACACCTTC. Looking up the rest from reference TRBV2 and TRBJ1-2 gives the full variable domain: EPEVTQTPSHQVTQMGQEVILRCVPISNHLYFYWYRQILGQKVEFLVSFYNNEISEKSEIFDDQFSVERPDGSNFTLKIRSTKLEDSAMYFCASNAGEYGYTFGSGTRLTVV.

This clonotype was counted between two and nine times. V usage is TRBV3-1 and J usage is TRBJ2-5; D is unresolved. CDR1 is LGHDT, CDR2 YNNKEL, per germline (reference sequence). The V end lost 2 bases, the J end lost 6 bases, and 7 bases lay between the germline ends. CDR3 length: 12 residues. CDR3 protein: CASSQSMKTQYF. As DNA, the CDR3 is TGTGCCAGCAGCCAAAGCATGAAGACCCAGTACTTC.